This T cell receptor (beta chain) was profiled in a study of blood T cell repertoires in COVID-19. Study-level background: The United States, Italy and Spain were the sources of the acute and convalescent COVID-19 samples. In each case, the material was cDNA or gDNA derived from T cells, B-cell-depleted T cells, or PBMCs.

Trimming cost V 1 base and J 0 bases; bases outside gene matches: 9. This CDR3 contains 18 residues. Germline V CDR1 and CDR2: LGHNA, YNFKEQ. In the original processing: Amplified reference gene primers provided the basis for estimating nucleated cell counts. Generated by immunoSEQ multiplex PCR, the TCRdb table keeps only in-frame clones and is missing some. The DNA was the basis for D and trimming; V, J and clone size are from that table. The sample lists roughly 250,000 clones, about 90% occurring once. Seattle participants joined during active infection and were tracked over time. What was sequenced was peripheral blood. The chain combines TRBV4-2 with TRBJ2-3; 8 bases map to TRBD2. The origin of this receptor is a woman between 25 and 40 years old with COVID-19, enrolled during active disease. The CDR3 DNA reads as TGTGCCAGCAGCCAAGTCCCCGGACTAGCCGGAAGCACAGATACGCAGTATTTT. Its translation is CASSQVPGLAGSTDTQYF.